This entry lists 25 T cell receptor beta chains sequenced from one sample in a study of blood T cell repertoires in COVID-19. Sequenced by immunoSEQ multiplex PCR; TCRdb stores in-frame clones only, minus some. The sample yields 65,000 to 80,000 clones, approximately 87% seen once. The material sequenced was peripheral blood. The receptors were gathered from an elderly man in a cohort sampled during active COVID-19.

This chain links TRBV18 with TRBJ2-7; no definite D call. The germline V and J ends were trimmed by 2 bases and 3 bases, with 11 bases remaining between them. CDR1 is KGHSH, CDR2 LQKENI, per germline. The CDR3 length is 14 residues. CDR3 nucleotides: TGTGCCAGCTCACCAGGTATCGAGAGCTACGAGCAGTACTTC. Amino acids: CASSPGIESYEQYF.

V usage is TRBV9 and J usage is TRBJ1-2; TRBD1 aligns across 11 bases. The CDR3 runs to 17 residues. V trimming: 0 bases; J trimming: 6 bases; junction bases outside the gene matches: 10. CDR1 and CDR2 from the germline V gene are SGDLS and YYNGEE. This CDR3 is CASSVAGTGGSSHGYTF. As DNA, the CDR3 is TGTGCCAGCAGCGTAGCCGGGACAGGGGGGAGTTCGCATGGCTACACCTTC.

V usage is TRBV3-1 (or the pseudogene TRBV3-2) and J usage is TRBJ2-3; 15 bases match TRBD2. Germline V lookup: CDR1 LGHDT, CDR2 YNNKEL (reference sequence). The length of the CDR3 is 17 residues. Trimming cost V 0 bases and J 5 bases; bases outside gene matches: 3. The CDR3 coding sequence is TGTGCCAGCAGCCAAGAAGGACTAGCGGGGGGGGGAGATACGCAGTATTTT. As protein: CASSQEGLAGGGDTQYF.

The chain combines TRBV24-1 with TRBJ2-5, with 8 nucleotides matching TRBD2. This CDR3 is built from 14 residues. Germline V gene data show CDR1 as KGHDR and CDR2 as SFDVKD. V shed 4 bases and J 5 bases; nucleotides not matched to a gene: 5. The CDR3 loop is CATSDGGAWETQYF. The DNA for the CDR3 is TGTGCCACCAGTGACGGGGGGGCTTGGGAGACCCAGTACTTC.

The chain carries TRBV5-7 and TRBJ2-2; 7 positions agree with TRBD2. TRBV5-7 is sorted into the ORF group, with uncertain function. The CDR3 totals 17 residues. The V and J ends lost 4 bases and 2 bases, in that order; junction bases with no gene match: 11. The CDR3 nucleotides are TGTGCCAGCAGCCCGCCGGGACTAAAGATAAACACCGGGGAGCTGTTTTTT. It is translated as CASSPPGLKINTGELFF.

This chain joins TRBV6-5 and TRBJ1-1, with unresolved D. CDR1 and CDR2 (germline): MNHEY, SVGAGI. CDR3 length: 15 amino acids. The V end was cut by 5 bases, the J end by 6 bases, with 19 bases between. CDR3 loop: CASSPEHTFTSEAFF. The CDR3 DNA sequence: TGTGCCAGCAGTCCCGAACATACCTTCACGTCTGAAGCTTTCTTT.

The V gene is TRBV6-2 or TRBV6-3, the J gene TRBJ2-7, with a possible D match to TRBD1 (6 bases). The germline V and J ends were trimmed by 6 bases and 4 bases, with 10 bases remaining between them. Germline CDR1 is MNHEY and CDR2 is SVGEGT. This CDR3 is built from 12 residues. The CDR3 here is CASSVQGYEQYF. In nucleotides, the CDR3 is TGTGCCAGCAGCGTACAGGGATACGAGCAGTACTTC.

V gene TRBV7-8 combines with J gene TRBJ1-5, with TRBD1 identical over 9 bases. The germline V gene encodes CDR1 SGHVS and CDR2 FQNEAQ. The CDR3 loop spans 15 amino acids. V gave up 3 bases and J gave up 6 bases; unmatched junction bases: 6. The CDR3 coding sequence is TGTGCCAGCAGCTTTGGGGGACAGGGACCTCAGCCCCAGCATTTT. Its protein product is CASSFGGQGPQPQHF.

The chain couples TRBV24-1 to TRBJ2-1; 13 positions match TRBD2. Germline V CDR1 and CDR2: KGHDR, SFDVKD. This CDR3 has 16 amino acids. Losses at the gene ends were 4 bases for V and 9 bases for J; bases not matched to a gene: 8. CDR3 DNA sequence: TGTGCCACCAGTGACTCCGGGACTAGCGGGGTATCTGAGCAGTTCTTC. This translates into CATSDSGTSGVSEQFF.

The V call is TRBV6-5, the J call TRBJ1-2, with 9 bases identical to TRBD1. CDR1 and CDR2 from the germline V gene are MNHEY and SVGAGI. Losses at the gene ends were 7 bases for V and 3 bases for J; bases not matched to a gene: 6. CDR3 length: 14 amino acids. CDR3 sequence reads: CASNPTGGDYGYTF. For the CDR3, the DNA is TGTGCCAGCAACCCGACAGGGGGAGACTATGGCTACACCTTC.

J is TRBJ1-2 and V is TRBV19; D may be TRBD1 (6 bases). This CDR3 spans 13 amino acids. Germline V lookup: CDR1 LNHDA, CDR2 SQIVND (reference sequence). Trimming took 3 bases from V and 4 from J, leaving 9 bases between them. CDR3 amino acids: CASSISGAYGYTF. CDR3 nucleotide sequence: TGTGCCAGTAGTATCTCAGGGGCCTATGGCTACACCTTC.

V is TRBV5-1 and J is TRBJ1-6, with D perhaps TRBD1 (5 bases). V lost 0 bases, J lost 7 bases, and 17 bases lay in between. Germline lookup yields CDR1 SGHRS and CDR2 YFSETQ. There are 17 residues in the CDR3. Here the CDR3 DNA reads TGCGCCAGCAGCTTGGCCCCCTTGGGGGGTAACAATTCACCCCTCCACTTT. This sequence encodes CASSLAPLGGNNSPLHF.

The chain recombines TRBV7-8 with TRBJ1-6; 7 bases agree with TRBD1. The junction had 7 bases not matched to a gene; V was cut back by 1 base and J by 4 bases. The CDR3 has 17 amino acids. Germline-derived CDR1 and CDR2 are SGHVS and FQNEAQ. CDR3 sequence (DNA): TGTGCCAGCAGCTTAGTCGGAGGGGGCGCTTATAATTCACCCCTCCACTTT. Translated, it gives CASSLVGGGAYNSPLHF. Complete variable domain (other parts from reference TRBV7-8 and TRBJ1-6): GAGVSQSPRYKVAKRGQDVALRCDPISGHVSLFWYQQALGQGPEFLTYFQNEAQLDKSGLPSDRFFAERPEGSVSTLKIQRTQQEDSAVYLCASSLVGGGAYNSPLHFGNGTRLTVT.

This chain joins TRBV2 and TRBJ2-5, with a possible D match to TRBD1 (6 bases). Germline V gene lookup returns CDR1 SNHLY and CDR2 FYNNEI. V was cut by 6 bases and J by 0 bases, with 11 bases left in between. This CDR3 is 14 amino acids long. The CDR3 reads CASSAGTNQETQYF. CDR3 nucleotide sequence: TGTGCCAGCAGCGCCGGGACAAACCAAGAGACCCAGTACTTC.

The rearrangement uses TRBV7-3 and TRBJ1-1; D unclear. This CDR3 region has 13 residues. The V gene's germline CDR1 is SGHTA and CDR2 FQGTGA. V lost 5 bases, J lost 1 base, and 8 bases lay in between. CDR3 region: CASSRRGNTEAFF. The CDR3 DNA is TGTGCCAGCAGCCGCCGGGGGAACACTGAAGCTTTCTTT.

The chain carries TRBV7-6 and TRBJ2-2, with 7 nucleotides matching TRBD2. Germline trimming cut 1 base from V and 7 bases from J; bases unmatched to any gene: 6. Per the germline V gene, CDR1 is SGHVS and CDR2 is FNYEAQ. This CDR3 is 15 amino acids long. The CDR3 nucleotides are TGTGCCAGCAGCTTAGGGCTAGCGGTGAACGGGGAGCTGTTTTTT. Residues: CASSLGLAVNGELFF. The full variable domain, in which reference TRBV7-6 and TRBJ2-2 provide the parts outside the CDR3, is GAGVSQSPRYKVTKRGQDVALRCDPISGHVSLYWYRQALGQGPEFLTYFNYEAQQDKSGLPNDRFSAERPEGSISTLTIQRTEQRDSAMYRCASSLGLAVNGELFFGEGSRLTVL.

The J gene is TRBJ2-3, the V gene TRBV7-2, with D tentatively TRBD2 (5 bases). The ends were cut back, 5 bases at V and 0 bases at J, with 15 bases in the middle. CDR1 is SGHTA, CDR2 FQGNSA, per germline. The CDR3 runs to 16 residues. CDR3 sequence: CASSPRRGTSTDTQYF. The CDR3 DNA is TGTGCCAGCAGCCCCCGACGGGGAACTAGCACAGATACGCAGTATTTT. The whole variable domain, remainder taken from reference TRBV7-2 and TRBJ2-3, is GAGVSQSPSNKVTEKGKDVELRCDPISGHTALYWYRQSLGQGLEFLIYFQGNSAPDKSGLPSDRFSAERTGGSVSTLTIQRTQQEDSAVYLCASSPRRGTSTDTQYFGPGTRLTVL.

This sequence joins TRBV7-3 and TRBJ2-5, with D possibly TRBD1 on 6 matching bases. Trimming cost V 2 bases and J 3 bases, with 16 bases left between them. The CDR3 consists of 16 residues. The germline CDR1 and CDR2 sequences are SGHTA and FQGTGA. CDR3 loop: CASSLGGQKGKETQYF. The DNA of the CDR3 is TGTGCCAGCAGCTTAGGGGGACAAAAGGGGAAAGAGACCCAGTACTTC.

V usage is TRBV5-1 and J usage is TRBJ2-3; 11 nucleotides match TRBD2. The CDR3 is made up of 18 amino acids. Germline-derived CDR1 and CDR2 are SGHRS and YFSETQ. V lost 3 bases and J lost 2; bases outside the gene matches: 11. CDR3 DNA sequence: TGCGCCAGCAGCTCCGTCCCGGGACTAGCGGCACCCACAGATACGCAGTATTTT. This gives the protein CASSSVPGLAAPTDTQYF.

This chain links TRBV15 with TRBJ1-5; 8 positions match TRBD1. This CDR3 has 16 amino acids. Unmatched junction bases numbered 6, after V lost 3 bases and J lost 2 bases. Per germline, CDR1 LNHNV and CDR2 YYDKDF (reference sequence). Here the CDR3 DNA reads TGTGCCACCAGCAGCCGACAGGGGAAGGGCAATCAGCCCCAGCATTTT. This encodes CATSSRQGKGNQPQHF.

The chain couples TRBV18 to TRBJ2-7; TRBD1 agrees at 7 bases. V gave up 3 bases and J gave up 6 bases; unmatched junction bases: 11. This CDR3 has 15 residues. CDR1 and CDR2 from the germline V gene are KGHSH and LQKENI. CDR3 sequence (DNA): TGTGCCAGCTCACCGTCCCAGACAGGGTATGGCGAGCAGTACGTC. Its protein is CASSPSQTGYGEQYV.

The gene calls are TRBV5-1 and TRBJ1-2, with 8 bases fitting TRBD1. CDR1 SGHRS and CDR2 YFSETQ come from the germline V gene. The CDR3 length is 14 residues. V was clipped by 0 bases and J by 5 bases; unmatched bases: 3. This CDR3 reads CASSLVQGEYGYTF. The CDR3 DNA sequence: TGCGCCAGCAGCTTGGTACAGGGGGAATATGGCTACACCTTC. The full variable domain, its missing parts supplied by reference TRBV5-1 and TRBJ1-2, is KAGVTQTPRYLIKTRGQQVTLSCSPISGHRSVSWYQQTPGQGLQFLFEYFSETQRNKGNFPGRFSGRQFSNSRSEMNVSTLELGDSALYLCASSLVQGEYGYTFGSGTRLTVV.

CDR3: CASRGSSYEQYF. The CDR3 DNA follows: TGTGCCAGCAGGGGGAGCTCCTACGAGCAGTACTTC. The chain recombines TRBV2 with TRBJ2-7; tentatively, D is TRBD2 (5 bases). This CDR3 is built from 12 residues. Trimming took 6 bases from V and 0 from J, leaving 6 bases between them. The germline gives CDR1 SNHLY, CDR2 FYNNEI.

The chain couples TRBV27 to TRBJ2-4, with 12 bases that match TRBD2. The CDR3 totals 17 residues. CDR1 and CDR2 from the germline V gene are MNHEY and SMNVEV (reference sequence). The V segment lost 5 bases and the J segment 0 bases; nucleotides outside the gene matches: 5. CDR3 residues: CASSPRTSGVAKNIQYF. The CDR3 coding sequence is TGTGCCAGCAGTCCCCGGACTAGCGGGGTAGCCAAAAACATTCAGTACTTC.

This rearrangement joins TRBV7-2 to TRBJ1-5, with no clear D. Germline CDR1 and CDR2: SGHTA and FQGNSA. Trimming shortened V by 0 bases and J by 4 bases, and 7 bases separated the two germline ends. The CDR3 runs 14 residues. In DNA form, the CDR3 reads TGTGCCAGCAGCTTAGCGGGCGGGAATCAGCCCCAGCATTTT. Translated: CASSLAGGNQPQHF. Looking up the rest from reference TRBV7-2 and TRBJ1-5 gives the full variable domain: GAGVSQSPSNKVTEKGKDVELRCDPISGHTALYWYRQSLGQGLEFLIYFQGNSAPDKSGLPSDRFSAERTGGSVSTLTIQRTQQEDSAVYLCASSLAGGNQPQHFGDGTRLSIL.